This TCR beta chain was sequenced in a study of cytomegalovirus exposure and HLA in healthy donors. The PCR made use of 60 Vbeta and 13 Jbeta primers. Using immunoSEQ multiplex PCR, the repertoire was profiled, and TCRdb retains in-frame clones only, with some absent. The profile shows roughly 180,000 clones, 80% to 85% of them singletons. Study findings and constraints: The later analysis indicated that the majority of CMV-associated TCR beta chains appeared HLA-restricted.

In its sample, this clone was seen once. What it recognizes is unknown. Germline V gives CDR1 SGDLS, CDR2 YYNGEE. The CDR3 totals 15 residues. Losses at the gene ends were 4 bases for V and 6 bases for J; bases not matched to a gene: 7. The chain employs TRBV9 and TRBJ2-1; 10 bases align to TRBD1. The clonotype originates from a woman under 30 in good health and CMV-seropositive. Sequencing input: PBMCs. CDR3 residues: CASSMRQGASNEQFF. Written as DNA, the CDR3 is TGTGCCAGCAGCATGCGACAGGGGGCGAGCAATGAGCAGTTCTTC.